One and the same sample provided the 22 T cell receptor beta chains below, sequenced in a study of molecular identifiers for immune sequencing clone quantification. Each CDR3 protein gets one entry after TCRdb re-called the PCR reads with MiXCR. The profile covers 460,000 or so distinct CDR3 sequences, with 20% to 25% appearing a single time and approximately 0.8% taken by the ten largest. The specimen was naive CD8+ T cells from blood, with Jurkat cell RNA spiked in. Documented subset: FACS-sorted CD8+CD4-CCR7+CD45RA+ naive T cells. Receptor source: a human donor in good health. Some libraries in this study had Jurkat cell RNA spiked in.

In its sample, this clonotype was seen many times. The gene calls are TRBV30 and TRBJ2-5; D is unclear. The CDR3 contains 13 residues. V was trimmed by 3 bases and J by 5 bases, leaving 13 bases between them. Germline lookup yields CDR1 GTSNPN and CDR2 SVGIG (reference sequence). The CDR3 bases are TGTGCCTGGAGAACGCCTGCGGTTGAGACCCAGTACTTC. This gives the protein CAWRTPAVETQYF.

Worth noting for this clonotype: A much larger clone differs from this one at a single base, so this may be a read error. The chain uses TRBV6-6 and TRBJ2-3, with 8 bases matching TRBD2. CDR3 length equals 18 residues. V was pared by 6 bases and J by 0 bases, with 14 bases of the junction left unmatched. CDR1 is MNHNY and CDR2 is SVGAGI in the germline V gene (reference sequence). This CDR3 is CASSSHPGLVESTDTQYF. The CDR3 DNA is TGTGCCAGCAGCTCTCACCCGGGACTAGTGGAGAGCACAGATACGCAGTATTTT.

V gene TRBV4-3 combines with J gene TRBJ2-2; TRBD2 agrees at 10 bases. The CDR3 spans 17 residues. Germline-derived CDR1 and CDR2 are LGHNA and YSLEER. J lost 9 bases, V lost 0 bases, and 10 bases had no gene match. Here the CDR3 DNA reads TGCGCCAGCAGCCAAGATCAGCCAGCGGGAGGGGAATGGGAGCTGTTTTTT. Translated: CASSQDQPAGGEWELFF.

This clonotype came up many times. This chain joins TRBV28 and TRBJ1-4; D is unclear. The V and J ends lost 2 bases and 0 bases respectively, with 10 bases between them. CDR1 is MDHEN and CDR2 is SYDVKM in the germline V gene. This CDR3 is 16 amino acids long. The CDR3 region is CASSLTGPATNEKLFF. The CDR3 DNA reads TGTGCCAGCAGTTTAACCGGCCCTGCAACTAATGAAAAACTGTTTTTT.

The table lists this clonotype with many counts. This chain joins TRBV23-1 and TRBJ2-2, with unresolved D. TRBV23-1 is treated as an ORF (open reading frame) with a function not yet certain. CDR3 length equals 16 residues. Trimming shortened V by 1 base and J by 0 bases, and 9 bases separated the two germline ends. CDR3 region: CASSQLGQTNTGELFF. For the CDR3, the DNA is TGCGCCAGCAGTCAATTGGGCCAGACGAACACCGGGGAGCTGTTTTTT.

The sample holds a few counts of this clonotype. The DNA of the CDR3 is TGTGCCAGCAGCTTGTTACAGGGGGCTGTCTGGGACAATGAGCAGTTCTTC. Translating it yields CASSLLQGAVWDNEQFF. The J gene is TRBJ2-1, the V gene TRBV5-6; TRBD1 agrees at 9 bases. The length of the CDR3 is 17 residues. V gave up 1 base and J gave up 5 bases; unmatched junction bases: 10. Per germline, CDR1 SGHDT and CDR2 YYEEEE. Filled out from reference TRBV5-6 and TRBJ2-1, the complete variable domain reads DAGVTQSPTHLIKTRGQQVTLRCSPKSGHDTVSWYQQALGQGPQFIFQYYEEEERQRGNFPDRFSGHQFPNYSSELNVNALLLGDSALYLCASSLLQGAVWDNEQFFGPGTRLTVL.

This clonotype was counted ten times or more. The J gene is TRBJ2-3, the V gene TRBV5-1; 10 bases fit TRBD2. The CDR3 extends over 16 amino acids. CDR1 SGHRS and CDR2 YFSETQ come from the germline V gene. V lost 4 bases, J lost 1 base, and 6 bases stayed unmatched. The CDR3 region has the DNA TGCGCCAGCAGCAGCGGGACTAGCGACCGCACAGATACGCAGTATTTT. Protein sequence: CASSSGTSDRTDTQYF.

This clonotype turned up a few times. The J gene is TRBJ2-7, the V gene TRBV30, with 8 bases that match TRBD1. The CDR3 covers 12 residues. The ends lost 7 bases at V and 4 bases at J; junction bases unmatched: 6. Germline lookup yields CDR1 GTSNPN and CDR2 SVGIG (reference sequence). CDR3 sequence reads: CALGQGVYEQYF. In DNA form, the CDR3 reads TGTGCCTTAGGACAGGGAGTTTACGAGCAGTACTTC.

The V gene is TRBV5-1, the J gene TRBJ2-7; 7 nucleotides align to TRBD1. The germline gives CDR1 SGHRS, CDR2 YFSETQ. Germline trimming cut 5 bases from V and 9 bases from J; bases unmatched to any gene: 8. The CDR3 extends over 12 amino acids. CDR3 nucleotide sequence: TGCGCCAGCAGTTCCGACAGGGTCGGGCAGTACTTC. Translation: CASSSDRVGQYF.

This chain connects TRBV2 to TRBJ2-1, with 8 bases fitting TRBD1. The CDR3 totals 16 residues. The germline V gene encodes CDR1 SNHLY and CDR2 FYNNEI. The V gene end was trimmed by 1 base and the J gene end by 8 bases; junction bases not matched to a gene: 10. CDR3 protein: CASSEVVTGVGDEQFF. CDR3 nucleotides: TGTGCCAGCAGTGAAGTGGTGACAGGGGTTGGAGATGAGCAGTTCTTC.

The gene calls are TRBV6-2 or TRBV6-3 and TRBJ2-3; no definite D call. CDR3 length: 18 residues. Germline lookup yields CDR1 MNHEY and CDR2 SVGEGT. With 5 bases removed from V and 3 bases from J, the gap between germline ends came to 24 bases. DNA of the CDR3: TGTGCCAGCAGTCGTTACCCGGCGGTAGTGTTAAGTACAGATACGCAGTATTTT. Protein product: CASSRYPAVVLSTDTQYF.

This clonotype came up many times. The chain employs TRBV5-5 and TRBJ2-3, with 7 bases aligning to TRBD2. The CDR3 loop spans 17 amino acids. V shed 2 bases, J shed 3 bases, and the junction held 12 bases outside the gene matches. CDR1 is SGHKS, CDR2 YYEKEE, per germline (reference sequence). The CDR3 spells CASSFSPRLALTDTQYF. In DNA form, the CDR3 reads TGTGCCAGCAGCTTTTCCCCGAGACTAGCTCTTACAGATACGCAGTATTTT.

This clonotype was observed at least ten times. The chain couples TRBV29-1 to TRBJ2-7; 11 nucleotides align to TRBD2. The CDR3 extends over 15 amino acids. Germline V gene lookup returns CDR1 SQVTM and CDR2 ANQGSEA. Trimming took 6 bases from V and 0 from J; bases not matched to a gene: 7. CDR3 sequence (DNA): TGCAGCGTCGCCGGGACTAGCGGTAGCTCCTACGAGCAGTACTTC. Its protein product is CSVAGTSGSSYEQYF.

At least ten counts were recorded for this clonotype. The chain couples TRBV13 to TRBJ2-4; possible D gene TRBD2, 5 bases. CDR1 and CDR2 (germline): PRHDT, FYEKMQ (reference sequence). There are 15 residues in the CDR3. Trimming took 5 bases from V and 8 from J, leaving 19 bases between them. The CDR3 DNA reads TGTGCCAGCAGCCTTAAGACGGTAGCGACGGACATTCAGTACTTC. It codes for CASSLKTVATDIQYF. The whole variable domain, remainder taken from reference TRBV13 and TRBJ2-4, is AAGVIQSPRHLIKEKRETATLKCYPIPRHDTVYWYQQGPGQDPQFLISFYEKMQSDKGSIPDRFSAQQFSDYHSELNMSSLELGDSALYFCASSLKTVATDIQYFGAGTRLSVL.

V gene TRBV20-1 combines with J gene TRBJ2-7, with 10 bases fitting TRBD2. The CDR3 has 16 amino acids. V dropped 0 bases and J dropped 6; count of bases not matched to a gene: 11. CDR1 DFQATT and CDR2 SNEGSKA come from the germline V gene (reference sequence). CDR3 coding DNA: TGCAGTGCTAGAGAGGGCCCCAGCGGGAGGGCCGCCGAGCAGTACTTC. Translated, it gives CSAREGPSGRAAEQYF.

The rearrangement uses TRBV3-1 and TRBJ2-7, with D unresolved. The CDR3 is 14 amino acids. Trimming took 4 bases from V and 5 from J, leaving 15 bases between them. The V gene's germline CDR1 is LGHDT and CDR2 YNNKEL (reference sequence). This CDR3 reads CASSPPGSANEQYF. CDR3 sequence (DNA): TGTGCCAGCAGCCCCCCCGGGTCGGCTAACGAGCAGTACTTC.

Ten or more counts support this clonotype. This rearrangement joins TRBV28 to TRBJ2-7; D may be TRBD1 or TRBD2 (5 bases each). The CDR3 spans 13 residues. CDR1 MDHEN and CDR2 SYDVKM come from the germline V gene. Trimming left V 7 bases short and J 6 bases short, with 16 bases between. CDR3 coding DNA: TGTGCCAGCAACGACCCGCCTGGGGGCGAGCAGTACTTC. It translates to CASNDPPGGEQYF.

Many counts were recorded for this clonotype. The V gene is TRBV6-2 or TRBV6-3, the J gene TRBJ2-5, with no clear D. The CDR3 is made up of 14 amino acids. The germline gives CDR1 MNHEY, CDR2 SVGEGT. Trimming pared 4 bases from V and 7 bases from J, leaving 16 bases between. DNA of the CDR3: TGTGCCAGCAGTTTCACCCGGCCGACCGGGACCCAGTACTTC. It is translated as CASSFTRPTGTQYF.

The chain combines TRBV20-1 with TRBJ2-2; the D gene is possibly TRBD1 (6 bases). The V gene lost 0 bases and the J gene lost 4 bases, with 15 bases spanning the gap. Germline CDR1 DFQATT, CDR2 SNEGSKA (reference sequence). The CDR3 covers 16 residues. The CDR3 DNA reads TGCAGTGCTAGAGATCGCCTCGGACAGATCACCGGGGAGCTGTTTTTT. Its translation is CSARDRLGQITGELFF.

This chain uses TRBV28 with TRBJ2-7; 13 nucleotides agree with TRBD2. The CDR3 loop spans 19 amino acids. V lost 6 bases and J lost 7; bases outside the gene matches: 21. CDR1 is MDHEN, CDR2 SYDVKM, per germline. The CDR3 reads CASSAGTSGVRFLPLEQYF. The CDR3, as DNA: TGTGCCAGCAGCGCAGGGACTAGCGGGGTGAGATTCTTACCCCTGGAGCAGTACTTC.

This clonotype was counted only a few times. The chain carries TRBV11-2 and TRBJ2-5, with D possibly being TRBD2 (5 bases). The CDR3 length is 16 residues. Germline V gene data show CDR1 as SGHAT and CDR2 as FQNNGV. Between the trimmed V and J ends, which lost 0 bases and 0 bases, there was a span of 11 bases. The CDR3 sequence is CASSLDWTGYQETQYF. The CDR3 coding sequence is TGTGCCAGCAGCTTAGATTGGACGGGGTACCAAGAGACCCAGTACTTC.

As to this clonotype: It may be a read error: a sequence one base away is much more abundant. The chain joins TRBV4-3 to TRBJ1-1; weak D call: TRBD1 (5 bases). This CDR3 comprises 18 residues. Germline V gene lookup returns CDR1 LGHNA and CDR2 YSLEER. The CDR3, as DNA: TGCGCCAACAGCCAAGAGCTTGGGACGGCAGGCGTGAACACTGAAGCTTTCTTT. This gives the protein CANSQELGTAGVNTEAFF.